One sample yielded the 7 T cell receptor beta chains listed below, sequenced in a study of blood T cells in healthy people across ages. A second PCR, run for about 7 to 12 cycles, used a sample-barcoded 5' primer plus a J-beta primer mix. Each CDR3 protein gets one entry after TCRdb re-called the 5' RACE reads with MiXCR. This table holds 800,000 to 1,000,000 distinct CDR3 sequences, roughly 43% found once. Sequenced sample: blood. Receptors originate from a man aged 25-40 years in good health.

DNA for the CDR3: TGCAGTGCTAGAGAGCAGGGGGGCCTGAGTAACTATGGCTACACCTTC. It codes for CSAREQGGLSNYGYTF. The chain has TRBV20-1 and TRBJ1-2; 7 positions agree with TRBD1. This CDR3 comprises 16 residues. Germline trimming cut 0 bases from V and 1 base from J; bases unmatched to any gene: 8. In germline, CDR1 is DFQATT, CDR2 SNEGSKA (reference sequence).

This clonotype was observed a handful of times. The chain joins TRBV28 to TRBJ2-7; D may correspond to TRBD1 or TRBD2 (6 bases each). The CDR3 loop spans 16 amino acids. Germline values: CDR1 MDHEN, CDR2 SYDVKM. The V end was cut by 4 bases, the J end by 1 base, with 17 bases between. The CDR3 DNA is TGTGCCAGCAGTTATGCCTCGGGGGCCCAATCCTACGAGCAGTACTTC. Translating it yields CASSYASGAQSYEQYF.

This clonotype was seen ten or more times. The chain carries TRBV10-3 and TRBJ2-7; D is possibly TRBD1 or TRBD2 (5 bases each). The CDR3 totals 14 residues. CDR1 and CDR2 from the germline V gene are ENHRY and SYGVKD. Trimming removed 3 bases at V and 1 base at J, with 10 bases between. CDR3 bases: TGTGCCATCAGTGATCCGGGGCAGTCCTACGAGCAGTACTTC. It encodes CAISDPGQSYEQYF.

The chain employs TRBV29-1 and TRBJ1-1, with a tentative D call TRBD1 (5 bases). The CDR3 consists of 13 residues. V lost 6 bases and J lost 4, with 15 bases in between. The germline CDR1 and CDR2 sequences are SQVTM and ANQGSEA. CDR3 bases: TGCAGCGTCCCCGACTTCGGGGGCACTGAAGCTTTCTTT. It specifies CSVPDFGGTEAFF. The variable domain in full, with the rest retrieved from reference TRBV29-1 and TRBJ1-1, is SAVISQKPSRDICQRGTSLTIQCQVDSQVTMMFWYRQQPGQSLTLIATANQGSEATYESGFVIDKFPISRPNLTFSTLTVSNMSPEDSSIYLCSVPDFGGTEAFFGQGTRLTVV.

This clonotype occurred a few times. This rearrangement joins TRBV12-3 or TRBV12-4 to TRBJ2-7; D not resolved. TRBJ2-5 matches the DNA end more closely, so the J call is doubtful. There are 14 residues in the CDR3. DNA for the CDR3: TGTGCCAGCAGTTTAAGAGAGTTCAGGGAGACCCAGTACTTC. It specifies CASSLREFRETQYF.

This clonotype was seen only a few times. In DNA, the CDR3 is TGTGCCAGCAGCAAACGGCGGGCCTACGAGCAGTACTTC. Its protein is CASSKRRAYEQYF. This sequence joins TRBV21-1 and TRBJ2-7; the DNA was not used to check the table's D call, TRBD2. TRBV21-1 is marked as a pseudogene. CDR3 length equals 13 residues.

The V call is TRBV7-9, the J call TRBJ2-2; possibly TRBD1 for D (6 bases). This CDR3 is built from 16 residues. Germline CDR1 reads SEHNR; CDR2 reads FQNEAQ (reference sequence). Trimming removed 3 bases at V and 0 bases at J, with 11 bases between. CDR3 loop: CASSFYKGANTGELFF. The CDR3 DNA sequence: TGTGCCAGCAGCTTTTACAAGGGGGCGAACACCGGGGAGCTGTTTTTT.